This TCR beta chain is from a study of T-cell memory formation after mild COVID-19. Study at large: Clusters of TCRs were largely donor specific. Points from the study as a whole: Pre-infection memory already had some responding clones, implying cross-reactive memory joined.

One entry per CDR3 protein, called by TCRdb with MiXCR from the 5' RACE reads. There are about 620,000 distinct CDR3 sequences in the sample; roughly 17% occur only once, and 12% lies in the top ten. This CDR3 spans 15 amino acids. V was cut by 5 bases and J by 9 bases, with 22 bases left in between. Germline V gene sequence: CDR1 SGHTA, CDR2 FQGNSA. About this clonotype: The target antigen is unknown.

The clonotype was recovered from an adult woman who had mild COVID-19 (a few samples of this study predate the infection). Cell type and time point are not known. J is TRBJ2-5 and V is TRBV7-2, with D possibly TRBD1 on 6 matching bases. The sequencing input was PBMCs or a T cell subset sorted from them (not recorded which). As DNA, the CDR3 is TGTGCCAGCAGCCCCACGCCCGACAGGATTTGGGCCCAGTACTTC. Translated: CASSPTPDRIWAQYF.